This T cell receptor beta chain was identified during a study of T-cell reconstitution after alpha-beta-depleted transplantation in children. This CDR3 region has 14 residues. V lost 4 bases, J lost 3 bases, and 12 bases lay in between. Germline V gives CDR1 MNHEY, CDR2 SVGEGT. Researchers prepared the TCRbeta library using unique molecular identifiers, the study reports. TCRdb reprocessed the PCR reads with MiXCR, giving one entry per CDR3 protein. There are around 380,000 distinct CDR3 sequences in the sample; about 11% occur only once, and roughly 6% lies in the top ten. The sequenced sample was PBMCs from the stem cell graft donor, obtained from the stem cell graft. The clonotype originates from a human donor who donated a stem cell graft to a child with acute myeloid leukemia. The V call is TRBV6-2 or TRBV6-3, the J call TRBJ1-2; D perhaps matches TRBD1 (6 bases). The CDR3, as DNA: TGTGCCAGCAGTTTCGCGGGGGCCTACTATGGCTACACCTTC. This sequence encodes CASSFAGAYYGYTF.